The clone carrying this T cell receptor (beta chain) appeared a few times. What it binds is not known. The data belong to a study of shared clonotypes between healthy human individuals. Overall study results and limits: The low donor count limited represented genetic and exposure-history diversity. Blood alone was sampled, and tissue repertoires likely differ.

V shed 6 bases and J shed 1 base, with 18 bases lying between them. Germline V gives CDR1 MDHEN, CDR2 SYDVKM. The CDR3 totals 16 residues. Clones were sequenced by immunoSEQ multiplex PCR, and TCRdb holds only the in-frame ones, with some missing. The table lists roughly 500,000 clones, more than 75% of them singletons. The chain is built from TRBV28 and TRBJ1-2, with a tentative D call TRBD1 (6 bases). The sequenced sample was PBMCs. The source of this sequence is a woman in her forties in good health. Some clones in this sample may be carry-over from other donors' samples. CDR3 DNA sequence: TGTGCCAGCAGCAAACTCTGGACAGACCATAACTATGGCTACACCTTC. Translating gives CASSKLWTDHNYGYTF.